The clone carrying this T cell receptor beta chain was picked up many times. Antigen: not known. CDR3 length: 15 amino acids. The germline V and J ends were trimmed by 2 bases and 0 bases, with 9 bases remaining between them. CDR1 is SGDLS, CDR2 YYNGEE, per germline. This record belongs to a study of T cells in Graves' hyperthyroidism and ophthalmopathy. Study-level information: It was at initial diagnosis, before any treatment, that peripheral blood was collected.

Whole-study results and caveats: Through a model of 13 V-J features, ophthalmopathy was separated from stable hyperthyroidism. Blood held most thyroid clonotypes expanded above 0.001 frequency.

Regions amplified from RNA transcripts were the TCR beta CDR3 regions. Primed by the HTBI set, a first-round RT-PCR was run on the TCR CDR3. In TCRdb, the multiplex PCR reads were re-called with MiXCR into one record per CDR3 protein. The sample has roughly 840,000 distinct CDR3 sequences, over 35% seen once. Sequences were obtained from blood. This sequence was found in a man younger than 35 with Graves' hyperthyroidism. The chain joins TRBV9 to TRBJ1-3; tentative D call: TRBD1 (5 bases). The CDR3 is CASSVEGFSGNTIYF. The CDR3 nucleotides read TGTGCCAGCAGCGTGGAGGGGTTCTCTGGAAACACCATATATTTT.